Given below is one TCR beta chain in context. Localized lung adenocarcinoma, a non-small cell lung cancer, affected the donors. This sample was included in a study of CD4 and CD8 cells across lung adenocarcinoma regions. The CDR3 loop spans 13 amino acids. In germline, CDR1 is MNHNS, CDR2 SASEGT. The V and J ends lost 6 bases and 10 bases, in that order; junction bases with no gene match: 8. MiXCR was run by TCRdb on the PCR reads, yielding one entry per CDR3 protein. The repertoire consists of roughly 20,000 distinct CDR3 sequences, with around 59% occurring once and the leading ten covering around 25%.

The sample consisted of CD8+ T cells from the center of a lung tumor. The rearrangement uses TRBV6-1 and TRBJ2-1, with TRBD1 matching 8 bases. This receptor was taken from a female donor with lung adenocarcinoma. The CD4 and CD8 labels of this study may be unreliable. CDR3 protein: CASSPLDRGEQFF. CDR3 bases: TGTGCCAGCAGCCCCCTCGACAGGGGCGAGCAGTTCTTC.